The 19 T cell receptor beta chains given below trace back to one sample, sequenced in a study of CD8 T cells in ankylosing spondylitis. A single record per CDR3 protein comes from TCRdb applying MiXCR to the 5' RACE reads. The data hold 69,000 or so distinct CDR3 sequences, with roughly 5.2% observed a single time. What was sequenced was blood, either unsorted or a sorted T cell fraction (not recorded which). The receptors stem from a male donor with ankylosing spondylitis or in good health (not recorded which).

The sample holds a few counts of this clonotype. The chain links TRBV6-5 to TRBJ1-2; D remains ambiguous. Germline loops: CDR1 MNHEY, CDR2 SVGAGI. V was cut by 0 bases and J by 6 bases, with 8 bases left in between. There are 13 residues in the CDR3. In DNA, the CDR3 is TGTGCCAGCAGTTACTCTCGCGGGAATGGCTACACCTTC. The encoded protein is CASSYSRGNGYTF.

This clonotype was observed many times. The V and J genes are TRBV2 and TRBJ2-1, with 9 positions matching TRBD1. Trimming took 6 bases from V and 1 from J; bases not matched to a gene: 7. Germline-derived CDR1 and CDR2 are SNHLY and FYNNEI. This CDR3 region has 16 residues. The CDR3 DNA sequence: TGTGCCAGCAGATCTACAGGGGGCGGGTCCTACAATGAGCAGTTCTTC. This gives the protein CASRSTGGGSYNEQFF. The full variable domain, its missing parts supplied by reference TRBV2 and TRBJ2-1, is EPEVTQTPSHQVTQMGQEVILRCVPISNHLYFYWYRQILGQKVEFLVSFYNNEISEKSEIFDDQFSVERPDGSNFTLKIRSTKLEDSAMYFCASRSTGGGSYNEQFFGPGTRLTVL.

This clonotype was observed at least ten times. The V gene is TRBV5-1, the J gene TRBJ2-2; no definite D call. This CDR3 comprises 15 residues. Germline CDR1 is SGHRS and CDR2 is YFSETQ. Deletions cut 7 bases from V and 5 bases from J, with 18 bases between. In DNA, the CDR3 is TGCGCCAGCGGCCTCCCTGGGTTGGGAACCGGGGAGCTGTTTTTT. This sequence encodes CASGLPGLGTGELFF.

This clonotype has a count of ten or more. The CDR3 region is CASSLGLAGSSYEQYF. The CDR3 bases are TGTGCCAGCAGTTTAGGGCTAGCGGGGAGCTCCTACGAGCAGTACTTC. V is TRBV28 and J is TRBJ2-7; 9 nucleotides match TRBD2. V dropped 2 bases and J dropped 0; count of bases not matched to a gene: 5. This CDR3 region has 16 residues. Germline assignment: CDR1 MDHEN and CDR2 SYDVKM.

This clonotype was recorded at least ten times. The chain carries TRBV28 and TRBJ2-7, with a weak D call TRBD2 (5 bases). Trimming shortened V by 5 bases and J by 2 bases, and 13 bases separated the two germline ends. CDR1 and CDR2 from the germline V gene are MDHEN and SYDVKM. CDR3 length: 14 residues. The CDR3 nucleotides are TGTGCCAGCAGTCACCCCAGCGGACCCTACGAGCAGTACTTC. Its protein is CASSHPSGPYEQYF. The complete variable domain, with remaining parts taken from reference TRBV28 and TRBJ2-7, reads DVKVTQSSRYLVKRTGEKVFLECVQDMDHENMFWYRQDPGLGLRLIYFSYDVKMKEKGDIPEGYSVSREKKERFSLILESASTNQTSMYLCASSHPSGPYEQYFGPGTRLTVT.

This clonotype was seen ten or more times. V usage is TRBV20-1 and J usage is TRBJ2-3; D gene ambiguous. V dropped 2 bases and J dropped 1 base, with 7 bases sitting between them. The germline V gene has CDR1 DFQATT and CDR2 SNEGSKA (reference sequence). This CDR3 spans 13 amino acids. The chain's CDR3 is CSARTLGTDTQYF. The DNA for the CDR3 is TGCAGTGCTAGAACGCTGGGCACAGATACGCAGTATTTT.

This clonotype has ten or more counts. The genes are TRBV7-2 and TRBJ2-5; D possibly corresponds to TRBD2 (6 bases). This CDR3 comprises 14 residues. V was cut by 5 bases and J by 5 bases, with 15 bases left in between. Germline V gives CDR1 SGHTA, CDR2 FQGNSA. CDR3 sequence: CASSRGTDPETQYF. As DNA, the CDR3 is TGTGCCAGCAGCCGCGGGACGGACCCGGAGACCCAGTACTTC.

This clonotype showed up many times. The V and J genes are TRBV2 and TRBJ2-7; TRBD2 might be the D (5 bases). This CDR3 contains 14 residues. V gave up 7 bases and J gave up 5 bases, with 18 bases separating them. Germline CDR1 SNHLY, CDR2 FYNNEI. The CDR3 coding sequence is TGTGCCAGCACGTGCGGGCAGGTTTGTAACGAGCAGTACTTC. Translation: CASTCGQVCNEQYF.

This clonotype was counted a few times. A junction boundary mismatches the germline segment, possibly from a read error. The chain carries TRBV20-1 and TRBJ1-5; 7 positions agree with TRBD1. Germline CDR1 reads DFQATT; CDR2 reads SNEGSKA (reference sequence). This CDR3 has 17 amino acids. The CDR3 coding sequence is TGCTGTGCTATCTCTACAGGGGAGGGGTCGAGCAATCAGCCCCAGCATTTT. Amino acid sequence: CCAISTGEGSSNQPQHF.

There are many counts of this clonotype. The chain links TRBV6-1 to TRBJ2-1; 11 bases fit TRBD1. In germline, CDR1 is MNHNS, CDR2 SASEGT. The trim removed 5 bases at V and 8 bases at J, leaving 5 bases unmatched. CDR3 size: 14 residues. In nucleotides, the CDR3 is TGTGCCAGCAGTCCCCGGACAGGGGGCGATGAGCAGTTCTTC. Translated: CASSPRTGGDEQFF.

This clonotype has at least ten counts. The chain uses TRBV5-1 and TRBJ2-2, with 13 bases identical to TRBD2. V shed 3 bases and J 7 bases; nucleotides not matched to a gene: 6. Germline V gives CDR1 SGHRS, CDR2 YFSETQ. There are 16 residues in the CDR3. The chain's CDR3 is CASSSGLAGSHGELFF. CDR3 bases: TGCGCCAGCAGCTCGGGACTAGCGGGATCGCACGGGGAGCTGTTTTTT.

This clonotype was found many times. The rearrangement joins TRBV27 to TRBJ2-7, with D perhaps TRBD1 (6 bases). This CDR3 comprises 16 residues. CDR1 is MNHEY and CDR2 is SMNVEV in the germline V gene (reference sequence). The germline V and J ends were trimmed by 3 bases and 3 bases, with 18 bases remaining between them. The CDR3 is CASSFLGSGAFYEQYF. CDR3 DNA: TGTGCCAGCAGTTTCCTCGGGTCAGGGGCCTTCTACGAGCAGTACTTC.

This clonotype has at least ten counts. The gene calls are TRBV27 and TRBJ2-7; 7 bases match TRBD1. The CDR3 is 14 amino acids. Germline CDR1 reads MNHEY; CDR2 reads SMNVEV (reference sequence). The trim removed 4 bases at V and 4 bases at J, leaving 7 bases unmatched. DNA for the CDR3: TGTGCCAGCAGTTCCCGCGGACAGGTTTACGAGCAGTACTTC. It translates to CASSSRGQVYEQYF.

In the case of this clonotype: A clone one base away is much larger, so this may be a read error. The rearrangement uses TRBV5-1 and TRBJ1-1; D perhaps matches TRBD1 (5 bases). Germline V lookup: CDR1 SGHRS, CDR2 YFSETQ. The CDR3 spans 11 residues. CDR3 amino acids: CVSSFGGEAFF. The DNA for the CDR3 is TGCGTCAGCAGCTTCGGGGGAGAAGCTTTCTTT. Full variable domain (outside the CDR3, taken from reference TRBV5-1 and TRBJ1-1): KAGVTQTPRYLIKTRGQQVTLSCSPISGHRSVSWYQQTPGQGLQFLFEYFSETQRNKGNFPGRFSGRQFSNSRSEMNVSTLELGDSALYLCVSSFGGEAFFGQGTRLTVV.

This clonotype was counted many times. The chain recombines TRBV20-1 with TRBJ2-1; TRBD1 agrees at 8 bases. V lost 6 bases to trimming and J lost 0 bases; unmatched junction nucleotides: 7. The CDR3 extends over 15 amino acids. Looked up from germline, CDR1 is DFQATT and CDR2 is SNEGSKA (reference sequence). The DNA for the CDR3 is TGCAGTGCGCACCGAACAGGGGGCTCCTACAATGAGCAGTTCTTC. It encodes CSAHRTGGSYNEQFF.

This clonotype was detected ten times or more. The chain couples TRBV6-5 to TRBJ2-2, with TRBD2 as a possible D gene (5 bases). Germline lookup yields CDR1 MNHEY and CDR2 SVGAGI. This CDR3 contains 14 residues. The V end lost 7 bases, the J end lost 5 bases, and 14 bases lay between the germline ends. CDR3 amino acids: CASTFTGVTGELFF. Here the CDR3 DNA reads TGTGCCAGCACTTTCACCGGGGTGACCGGGGAGCTGTTTTTT.

This clonotype was observed at least ten times. The chain uses TRBV5-1 and TRBJ2-3; D possibly corresponds to TRBD1 (7 bases). Germline CDR1 reads SGHRS; CDR2 reads YFSETQ. Between the trimmed V and J ends, which lost 2 bases and 1 base, there was a span of 11 bases. This CDR3 is built from 15 residues. This CDR3 is CASSFSRGGTDTQYF. CDR3 in DNA: TGCGCCAGCAGCTTCTCCAGGGGGGGCACAGATACGCAGTATTTT.

This clonotype appeared many times. This chain connects TRBV27 to TRBJ2-5; no clear D gene. Germline-derived CDR1 and CDR2 are MNHEY and SMNVEV (reference sequence). V shed 4 bases and J shed 4 bases, with 16 bases lying between them. CDR3 length: 15 amino acids. For the CDR3, the DNA is TGTGCCAGCAGTTCCGACCAAGACTTGGGAGAGACCCAGTACTTC. Translation: CASSSDQDLGETQYF.

This clonotype has at least ten counts. J is TRBJ1-2 and V is TRBV29-1; D uncertain. The CDR3 runs to 15 residues. V was cut by 4 bases and J by 3 bases, with 18 bases left in between. Germline loops: CDR1 SQVTM, CDR2 ANQGSEA. CDR3 sequence: CSVANSYGSDYGYTF. In nucleotides, the CDR3 is TGCAGCGTTGCCAATTCCTATGGGAGCGACTATGGCTACACCTTC.